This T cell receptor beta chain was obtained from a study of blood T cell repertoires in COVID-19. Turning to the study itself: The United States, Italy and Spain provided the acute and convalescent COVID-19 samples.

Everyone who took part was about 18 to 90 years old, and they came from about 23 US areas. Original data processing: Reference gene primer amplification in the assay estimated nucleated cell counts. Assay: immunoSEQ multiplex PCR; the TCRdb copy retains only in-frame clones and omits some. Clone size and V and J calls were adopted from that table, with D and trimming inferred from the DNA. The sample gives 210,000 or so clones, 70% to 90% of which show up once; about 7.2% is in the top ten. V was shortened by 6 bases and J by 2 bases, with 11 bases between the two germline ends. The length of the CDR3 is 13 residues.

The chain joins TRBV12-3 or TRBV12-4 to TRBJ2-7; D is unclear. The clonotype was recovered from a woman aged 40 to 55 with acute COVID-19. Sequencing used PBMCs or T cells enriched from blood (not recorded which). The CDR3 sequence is CASRAYSTYEQYF. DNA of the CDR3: TGTGCCAGCAGGGCGTACAGTACCTACGAGCAGTACTTC.